The 32 T cell receptor beta chains presented below share a single source sample, sequenced in a study of T cell responses to AZD1222 COVID-19 vaccine. Assay: immunoSEQ multiplex PCR; the TCRdb copy retains only in-frame clones and omits some. Of 150,000 to 200,000 clones in the sample, roughly 90% were seen once. The sample was peripheral blood, taken on day 0 of AZD1222 vaccination. Every receptor here comes from an adult in good health.

This sequence joins TRBV5-6 and TRBJ1-1, with 7 bases fitting TRBD1. Germline values: CDR1 SGHDT, CDR2 YYEEEE. The V segment lost 4 bases and the J segment 14 bases; nucleotides outside the gene matches: 11. This CDR3 has 12 residues. Here the CDR3 reads CASSAHRGTPFF. CDR3 coding DNA: TGTGCCAGCAGCGCCCACAGGGGAACGCCCTTCTTT.

The genes are TRBV2 and TRBJ2-2; D tentatively fits TRBD1 or TRBD2 (5 bases each). Germline assignment: CDR1 SNHLY and CDR2 FYNNEI. With 4 bases removed from V and 2 bases from J, the gap between germline ends came to 14 bases. This CDR3 comprises 16 residues. The CDR3 spells CASSVRGPPNTGELFF. The CDR3 bases are TGTGCCAGCAGTGTGAGGGGACCCCCTAACACCGGGGAGCTGTTTTTT.

The rearrangement links TRBV5-1 to TRBJ1-2; possibly TRBD1 for D (5 bases). V lost 3 bases and J 8 bases, leaving 20 bases between the germline ends. The CDR3 loop spans 15 amino acids. Germline-derived CDR1 and CDR2 are SGHRS and YFSETQ. The CDR3 is CASSSKPKGTRGYTF. In DNA, the CDR3 is TGCGCCAGCAGCTCGAAGCCGAAGGGGACCAGGGGCTACACCTTC. The complete variable domain, with remaining parts taken from reference TRBV5-1 and TRBJ1-2, reads KAGVTQTPRYLIKTRGQQVTLSCSPISGHRSVSWYQQTPGQGLQFLFEYFSETQRNKGNFPGRFSGRQFSNSRSEMNVSTLELGDSALYLCASSSKPKGTRGYTFGSGTRLTVV.

The chain combines TRBV7-9 with TRBJ1-1; D is undetermined. CDR1 SEHNR and CDR2 FQNEAQ come from the germline V gene (reference sequence). This CDR3 is built from 15 residues. V was trimmed by 5 bases and J by 3 bases, leaving 16 bases between them. The CDR3 coding sequence is TGTGCCAGCAGCCCCGACGGTGGGCGAGACACTGAAGCTTTCTTT. The encoded protein is CASSPDGGRDTEAFF.

The rearrangement links TRBV7-6 to TRBJ2-3; D not resolved. V lost 0 bases to trimming and J lost 0 bases, with 4 bases between them. The germline CDR1 and CDR2 sequences are SGHVS and FNYEAQ. The CDR3 extends over 14 amino acids. The CDR3 region is CASSLAGSTDTQYF. For the CDR3, the DNA is TGTGCCAGCAGCTTAGCAGGGAGCACAGATACGCAGTATTTT.

This rearrangement joins TRBV28 to TRBJ2-2, with D tentatively TRBD1 or TRBD2 (5 bases each). CDR3 length: 16 amino acids. Trimming stripped 4 bases from V and 6 bases from J, with 18 bases between. Germline V gives CDR1 MDHEN, CDR2 SYDVKM. CDR3 sequence reads: CASSSWGSPGAGELFF. In nucleotides, the CDR3 is TGTGCCAGCAGTTCATGGGGCTCCCCCGGGGCCGGGGAGCTGTTTTTT.

The V gene is TRBV7-2, the J gene TRBJ1-1; no reliable D call. The CDR3 loop spans 13 amino acids. Trimming took 1 base from V and 5 from J, leaving 8 bases between them. Germline V gene sequence: CDR1 SGHTA, CDR2 FQGNSA. DNA of the CDR3: TGTGCCAGCAGCTTAGGGGGTCGAACTGAAGCTTTCTTT. It yields the protein CASSLGGRTEAFF.

CDR3 DNA sequence: TGTGCCAGCTCACCAACAGGGGAAGAGACCCAGTACTTC. Residues: CASSPTGEETQYF. J is TRBJ2-5 and V is TRBV18, with 7 nucleotides matching TRBD1. Per germline, CDR1 KGHSH and CDR2 LQKENI. The CDR3 has 13 residues. V was clipped by 2 bases and J by 3 bases; unmatched bases: 0.

The rearrangement links TRBV9 to TRBJ2-1; D gene ambiguous. This CDR3 has 13 residues. V was clipped by 0 bases and J by 8 bases, with 9 bases between them. Germline CDR1 reads SGDLS; CDR2 reads YYNGEE. The DNA for the CDR3 is TGTGCCAGCAGCGTAGATGGGTGGGATGAGCAGTTCTTC. It specifies CASSVDGWDEQFF.

The chain links TRBV5-6 to TRBJ2-7; D unclear. Deletions cut 0 bases from V and 2 bases from J, with 6 bases between. The CDR3 sequence is 13 residues long. Germline values: CDR1 SGHDT, CDR2 YYEEEE. This chain's CDR3 is CASSLGSTYEQYF. The CDR3, as DNA: TGTGCCAGCAGCTTGGGGAGCACCTACGAGCAGTACTTC.

The rearrangement links TRBV13 to TRBJ2-2; D possibly corresponds to TRBD2 (6 bases). The CDR3 length is 15 residues. Trimming took off 2 bases at V and 6 bases at J, with 13 bases between the two ends. In germline, CDR1 is PRHDT, CDR2 FYEKMQ (reference sequence). The CDR3: CASSLWGLLPGELFF. CDR3 DNA: TGTGCCAGCAGCTTATGGGGACTCCTGCCCGGGGAGCTGTTTTTT.

CDR3 coding DNA: TGTGCCAGCAGCCAAGTTCCTAATTCACCCCTCCACTTT. Its protein product is CASSQVPNSPLHF. This sequence joins TRBV3-1 (or the pseudogene TRBV3-2) and TRBJ1-6; D call uncertain. The germline V gene encodes CDR1 LGHDT and CDR2 YNNKEL (reference sequence). Trimming stripped 1 base from V and 6 bases from J, with 4 bases between. The CDR3 is made up of 13 amino acids.

The chain couples TRBV6-2 or TRBV6-3 to TRBJ2-7; D may be TRBD1 (6 bases). The CDR3 runs 17 residues. In germline, CDR1 is MNHEY, CDR2 SVGEGT. V lost 2 bases to trimming and J lost 2 bases, with 19 bases between them. CDR3 DNA sequence: TGTGCCAGCAGTTACGGGGCGGACAGCCTTCGAACCTACGAGCAGTACTTC. Amino acids: CASSYGADSLRTYEQYF.

Here the CDR3 DNA reads TGTGCCAGCAGCTTAGCCACTAGCGGAACTTCCCAGTTCTTC. Translation gives CASSLATSGTSQFF. This rearrangement joins TRBV7-2 to TRBJ2-1; 8 nucleotides align to TRBD2. Germline lookup yields CDR1 SGHTA and CDR2 FQGNSA. CDR3 length: 14 amino acids. V shed 0 bases, J shed 13 bases, and the junction held 8 bases outside the gene matches.

The genes are TRBV30 and TRBJ1-3, with 10 bases lining up with TRBD1. The CDR3 is 13 residues long. Losses at the gene ends were 8 bases for V and 2 bases for J; bases not matched to a gene: 3. Germline loops: CDR1 GTSNPN, CDR2 SVGIG (reference sequence). CDR3 DNA: TGTGCCGGCGACAGGGGGCCTGGAAACACCATATATTTT. It translates to CAGDRGPGNTIYF. Full variable domain (rest looked up from reference TRBV30 and TRBJ1-3): SQTIHQWPATLVQPVGSPLSLECTVEGTSNPNLYWYRQAAGRGLQLLFYSVGIGQISSEVPQNLSASRPQDRQFILSSKKLLLSDSGFYLCAGDRGPGNTIYFGEGSWLTVV.

This rearrangement joins TRBV5-4 to TRBJ2-3; D might be TRBD2 (5 bases). The CDR3 is 13 residues long. V was pared by 8 bases and J by 6 bases, with 16 bases between. Per germline, CDR1 SGHNT and CDR2 YYREEE (reference sequence). The chain's CDR3 is CASRDSKSDTQYF. The CDR3 region has the DNA TGTGCCAGTCGGGATAGTAAGTCGGATACGCAGTATTTT.

The chain uses TRBV10-2 and TRBJ1-2, with D perhaps matching TRBD1 (5 bases). Trimming removed 3 bases from V and 4 bases from J, with 12 bases in between. Per the germline V gene, CDR1 is WSHSY and CDR2 is SAAADI. This CDR3 is 14 amino acids long. The DNA of the CDR3 is TGCGCCAGCAGTGATCTTGACAGTTTCTATGGCTACACCTTC. It yields the protein CASSDLDSFYGYTF.

This clone came up once. Other DNA sequences within the sample encode an identical CDR3. The chain carries TRBV12-3 or TRBV12-4 and TRBJ1-2; tentative D call: TRBD1 (5 bases). The CDR3 sequence is 13 residues long. The V end was cut by 2 bases, the J end by 5 bases, with 9 bases between. The CDR3 DNA follows: TGTGCCAGCAGTTTAAGGGGCGGGTATGGCTACACCTTC. Residues: CASSLRGGYGYTF.

The chain joins TRBV19 to TRBJ1-1, with D hard to call. The CDR3 has 13 residues. V lost 7 bases to trimming and J lost 11 bases, with 20 bases between them. Germline V CDR1 and CDR2: LNHDA, SQIVND (reference sequence). The CDR3 DNA reads TGTGCCAGTACGGACCGTTACTTCCGAGGGGCTTTCTTT. Encoded protein: CASTDRYFRGAFF. Full variable domain (outside the CDR3, taken from reference TRBV19 and TRBJ1-1): DGGITQSPKYLFRKEGQNVTLSCEQNLNHDAMYWYRQDPGQGLRLIYYSQIVNDFQKGDIAEGYSVSREKKESFPLTVTSAQKNPTAFYLCASTDRYFRGAFFGQGTRLTVV.

The chain links TRBV30 to TRBJ2-7; 8 bases match TRBD1. The trim removed 5 bases at V and 2 bases at J, leaving 5 bases unmatched. This CDR3 comprises 13 residues. Germline CDR1 reads GTSNPN; CDR2 reads SVGIG (reference sequence). CDR3 coding DNA: TGTGCCTGGCAGGACAGGGACACCTACGAGCAGTACTTC. Its translation is CAWQDRDTYEQYF.

This chain links TRBV16 with TRBJ1-2; possible D gene TRBD1, 6 bases. Trimming took off 8 bases at V and 2 bases at J, with 15 bases between the two ends. CDR3 length: 14 amino acids. The germline V gene has CDR1 KGHSY and CDR2 FQNENV. The CDR3 DNA sequence: TGTGCCAGCCTCCCCGGGGGCCCAAACTATGGCTACACCTTC. It specifies CASLPGGPNYGYTF. The full variable domain, completed using reference TRBV16 and TRBJ1-2, is GEEVAQTPKHLVRGEGQKAKLYCAPIKGHSYVFWYQQVLKNEFKFLISFQNENVFDETGMPKERFSAKCLPNSPCSLEIQATKLEDSAVYFCASLPGGPNYGYTFGSGTRLTVV.

This rearrangement joins TRBV5-8 to TRBJ1-5, with 9 nucleotides matching TRBD1. The germline gives CDR1 SGHTS, CDR2 YDEGEE. After removal of 4 bases from V and 5 bases from J, the junction contained 4 bases not matched to a gene. CDR3 length equals 14 residues. CDR3 amino acids: CASSPGTGYQPQHF. The CDR3 DNA sequence: TGTGCCAGCAGCCCCGGGACAGGGTATCAGCCCCAGCATTTT.

The chain links TRBV2 to TRBJ2-7, with D tentatively TRBD1 (7 bases). Germline V gene sequence: CDR1 SNHLY, CDR2 FYNNEI. This CDR3 is 16 amino acids long. Between the trimmed V and J ends, which lost 5 bases and 4 bases, there was a span of 21 bases. CDR3: CASSKYGGTADYEQYF. In DNA, the CDR3 is TGTGCCAGCAGTAAATATGGGGGGACAGCGGATTACGAGCAGTACTTC. The complete variable domain, with remaining parts taken from reference TRBV2 and TRBJ2-7, reads EPEVTQTPSHQVTQMGQEVILRCVPISNHLYFYWYRQILGQKVEFLVSFYNNEISEKSEIFDDQFSVERPDGSNFTLKIRSTKLEDSAMYFCASSKYGGTADYEQYFGPGTRLTVT.

The J gene is TRBJ2-7, the V gene TRBV6-2 or TRBV6-3; TRBD2 matches at 11 bases. The CDR3 runs to 15 residues. V was pared by 6 bases and J by 3 bases, with 7 bases of the junction left unmatched. The germline gives CDR1 MNHEY, CDR2 SVGEGT. DNA for the CDR3: TGTGCCAGCAGCATTCGACTAGCGGGACTCTACGAGCAGTACTTC. Its protein product is CASSIRLAGLYEQYF.

The genes are TRBV27 and TRBJ1-2; D may be TRBD1 (6 bases). The CDR3 spans 13 residues. The V gene's germline CDR1 is MNHEY and CDR2 SMNVEV (reference sequence). V was trimmed by 6 bases and J by 8 bases, leaving 16 bases between them. The CDR3 here is CASSRTGRLGYTF. As DNA, the CDR3 is TGTGCCAGCAGCCGAACAGGGAGATTAGGCTACACCTTC.

This chain uses TRBV30 with TRBJ1-1; no clear D. This CDR3 spans 13 amino acids. Germline loops: CDR1 GTSNPN, CDR2 SVGIG (reference sequence). V was shortened by 3 bases and J by 1 base, with 9 bases between the two germline ends. The CDR3 here is CAWRVLANTEAFF. As DNA, the CDR3 is TGTGCCTGGAGGGTACTGGCGAACACTGAAGCTTTCTTT.

V usage is TRBV11-2 and J usage is TRBJ2-7; D is possibly TRBD1 (6 bases). This CDR3 is 11 amino acids long. V was trimmed by 5 bases and J by 7 bases, leaving 9 bases between them. The germline V gene has CDR1 SGHAT and CDR2 FQNNGV. CDR3 sequence reads: CASSPDREQYF. CDR3 nucleotide sequence: TGTGCCAGCAGCCCCGACAGGGAGCAGTACTTC.

The rearrangement links TRBV4-1 to TRBJ2-1; the match to TRBD2 covers 7 bases. Germline V gives CDR1 MGHRA, CDR2 YSYEKL. The CDR3 runs to 17 residues. Trimming at V came to 3 bases and at J to 6 bases, leaving 14 bases not matched to a gene. The CDR3: CASSQSPEGGPSNEQFF. In nucleotides, the CDR3 is TGCGCCAGCAGCCAGTCCCCCGAGGGAGGGCCCTCCAATGAGCAGTTCTTC.

The rearrangement links TRBV27 to TRBJ2-1, with D hard to call. Germline CDR1 reads MNHEY; CDR2 reads SMNVEV (reference sequence). This CDR3 region has 14 residues. V lost 5 bases to trimming and J lost 0 bases, with 8 bases between them. DNA of the CDR3: TGTGCCAGCAGTACGTCTATCTCCTACAATGAGCAGTTCTTC. Its protein is CASSTSISYNEQFF.

The rearrangement joins TRBV18 to TRBJ2-5, with D uncertain. The CDR3 is made up of 12 amino acids. Per germline, CDR1 KGHSH and CDR2 LQKENI. V was shortened by 3 bases and J by 5 bases, with 7 bases between the two germline ends. In DNA, the CDR3 is TGTGCCAGCTCACCTACCCCGGAGACCCAGTACTTC. Its protein is CASSPTPETQYF. Full variable domain (rest looked up from reference TRBV18 and TRBJ2-5): NAGVMQNPRHLVRRRGQEARLRCSPMKGHSHVYWYRQLPEEGLKFMVYLQKENIIDESGMPKERFSAEFPKEGPSILRIQQVVRGDSAAYFCASSPTPETQYFGPGTRLLVL.

This chain links TRBV3-1 (or the pseudogene TRBV3-2) with TRBJ1-6; 9 bases fit TRBD1. CDR3 size: 19 residues. Germline values: CDR1 LGHDT, CDR2 YNNKEL (reference sequence). V shed 4 bases and J 10 bases; nucleotides not matched to a gene: 20. The CDR3 region is CASSRPGDLWGQGGSPLHF. CDR3 nucleotides: TGTGCCAGCAGCCGACCCGGTGACCTATGGGGACAGGGTGGCTCACCCCTCCACTTT.

Only one count was recorded for this clone. The CDR3 here is CASRQGRWNGYTF. CDR3 sequence (DNA): TGTGCCAGCAGGCAGGGGCGCTGGAATGGCTACACCTTC. This rearrangement joins TRBV6-5 to TRBJ1-2; possibly TRBD1 for D (6 bases). The CDR3 contains 13 residues. V was trimmed by 6 bases and J by 6 bases, leaving 14 bases between them. CDR1 and CDR2 (germline): MNHEY, SVGAGI.